This entry describes one T cell receptor (beta chain). The antigen is not known. The sample is drawn from a study of T cell responses to AZD1222 COVID-19 vaccine. Study-wide results and limits: Reportedly, close to half of spike-specific TCRs are directed against unmutated variant regions. Donors skewed white British and female; clonal diversity was possibly underestimated. Breadth and depth of Spike-specific TCRs rose after two AZD1222 doses. Baseline testing showed seropositivity in only a handful of AZD1222 recipients.

Clones were sequenced by immunoSEQ multiplex PCR, and TCRdb holds only the in-frame ones, with some missing. The sample includes about 99,000 clones, roughly 85% of them seen just once. The V gene end was trimmed by 4 bases and the J gene end by 4 bases; junction bases not matched to a gene: 3. This CDR3 is built from 14 residues. Germline-derived CDR1 and CDR2 are SGHTA and FQGNSA. Material: peripheral blood, obtained on day 0 of AZD1222 vaccination. This chain links TRBV7-2 with TRBJ1-5; 8 bases match TRBD1. The clonotype comes from an adult in good health. CDR3 amino acids: CASSWTGLNQPQHF. The CDR3 DNA is TGTGCCAGCAGCTGGACAGGGCTGAATCAGCCCCAGCATTTT.